This T cell receptor (beta chain) is drawn from a study of regulatory T cells in long-lasting Graves disease. From germline, CDR1 is MNHEY and CDR2 SVGEGT. Trimming cost V 4 bases and J 0 bases, with 10 bases left between them. This CDR3 region has 16 residues. Sample time point: persistent/refractory GD, antithyroid drugs over 5 years with positive TRAb. TCR sequences were obtained from RNA taken from PBMCs. Arm-PCR of CDR3 regions and iRepertoire HTBI primers were the basis on which TCR beta libraries were built. Via MiXCR, TCRdb re-called the multiplex PCR reads, giving one row per CDR3 protein. The sample has some 370,000 distinct CDR3 sequences, less than 25% seen once.

This rearrangement joins TRBV6-2 or TRBV6-3 to TRBJ2-6; D possibly uses TRBD1 or TRBD2 (5 bases each). The sequencing used peripheral blood mononuclear cells (PBMCs), collected when the disease was refractory, from a patient treated with antithyroid drugs. The TCR was taken from a female donor with Graves disease. CDR3 nucleotides: TGTGCCAGCAGTTTGGGGGTCCCCTCTGGGGCCAACGTCCTGACTTTC. This encodes CASSLGVPSGANVLTF.